This T cell receptor (beta chain) was documented in a study of breast tumors, draining lymph nodes, adjacent tissues (dated by TCRdb to the mid-2010s). At the level of the whole study: The study compared TCR beta repertoires across tumor, adjacent nontumor tissue and axillary lymph nodes from breast cancer patients. In human breast cancer, the study set out to evaluate how tumor, surrounding tissue and draining lymph node repertoires relate to one another and whether T cells may move between these sites. The paper as a whole reports these results and caveats: T-cell repertoire diversity in tumors was found to be lower than in lymph nodes but higher than in nontumor tissue, and preferential V and J gene usage was observed. The conclusion that tumor T cells originate in lymph nodes was presented as consistent with a hypothesis rather than as directly demonstrated. The data were considered consistent with the idea that most tumor T cells come from the lymph node and then expand in tumor tissue. In luminal-like breast cancer, tumor and nontumor tissue repertoires resembled each other significantly more than in basal-like breast cancer.

In the germline V gene, CDR1 corresponds to ENHRY and CDR2 to SYGVKD. From cysteine to phenylalanine, the CDR3 is 17 amino acids long. Of all the DNA, just the CDR3 is kept, 51 bases in frame from base 1. As to this clonotype: Its cognate antigen has yet to be identified. The junction differs from germline at one of its ends, possibly a read error.

The reads were generated on an Illumina HiSeq 2000. Multiplex PCR amplification was used to generate the TCR beta chain libraries. The amplified TCR beta chain products were analyzed by high-throughput sequencing. The raw public data were reprocessed by TCRdb itself: fastp quality trimming at Q25, MiXCR clonotype calling, in-frame beta chains only. Each entry is one CDR3 protein sequence, shown with its most common DNA and genes. Present in this sample are about 11,000 distinct CDR3 sequences, 35% to 40% of which were seen just once. The ten top clones hold 14% to 15% of the sample. The source of this sequence is a female donor with breast cancer. Some clones in this sample may be carry-over from other donors' samples. The sample taken for sequencing was breast tumor tissue. The chain employs TRBV10-3 and TRBJ2-2; the D segment might be TRBD1 or TRBD2, since each matches 5 bases. The CDR3 amino acid sequence is: CAISEPTGLRGTGELVF. The nucleotide sequence reads TGTGCCATCAGCGAGCCTACGGGCCTCAGAGGGACCGGGGAGCTGGTTTTT.